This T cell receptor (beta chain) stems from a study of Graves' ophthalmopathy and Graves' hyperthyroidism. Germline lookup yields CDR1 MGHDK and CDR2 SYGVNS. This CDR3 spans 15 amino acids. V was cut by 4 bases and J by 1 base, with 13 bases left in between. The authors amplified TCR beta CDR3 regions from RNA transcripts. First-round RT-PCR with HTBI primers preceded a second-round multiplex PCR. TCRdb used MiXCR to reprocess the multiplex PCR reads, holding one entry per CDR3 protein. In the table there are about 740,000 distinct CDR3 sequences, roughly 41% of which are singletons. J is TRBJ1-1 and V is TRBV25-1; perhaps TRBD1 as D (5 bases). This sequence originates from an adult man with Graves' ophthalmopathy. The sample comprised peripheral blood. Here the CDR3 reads CASSAGGRTNTEAFF. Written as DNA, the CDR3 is TGTGCCAGCAGTGCTGGGGGACGGACGAACACTGAAGCTTTCTTT. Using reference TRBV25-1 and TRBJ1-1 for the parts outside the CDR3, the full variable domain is EADIYQTPRYLVIGTGKKITLECSQTMGHDKMYWYQQDPGMELHLIHYSYGVNSTEKGDLSSESTVSRIRTEHFPLTLESARPSHTSQYLCASSAGGRTNTEAFFGQGTRLTVV.